This TCR beta chain was profiled in a study of CDR3 diversity in severe acne. Sample share makes this clonotype medium-sized (0.01 to 0.1%). Trimming removed 4 bases from V and 1 base from J; junction bases left unmatched: 1. CDR1 is DFQATT and CDR2 is SNEGSKA in the germline V gene (reference sequence). The CDR3 is 13 residues long. TCRdb analysed the PCR reads with MiXCR anew, one entry per CDR3 protein. The sample shows around 85,000 distinct CDR3 sequences, 45% to 55% of them seen only once. The V call is TRBV20-1, the J call TRBJ1-5; 7 positions match TRBD1. The sample comprised blood. This receptor was taken from a male donor with severe acne vulgaris. The CDR3 DNA reads as TGCAGTGCTAAACAGGGGAGCAATCAGCCCCAGCATTTT. It encodes CSAKQGSNQPQHF.